Following are 31 T cell receptor beta chains from one sample sequenced in a study of blood T cell repertoires in COVID-19. Sequencing was performed with immunoSEQ multiplex PCR; in TCRdb, only in-frame clones are kept and a portion is missing. The table includes more than 40,000 clones, 82% detected once. The specimen was peripheral blood. These receptors came from a human donor with acute or convalescent COVID-19. The donor label of this sample is uncertain.

The chain links TRBV12-5 to TRBJ2-3; D might be TRBD1 (5 bases). Germline CDR1 is LGHNT and CDR2 is FRNRAP. Between the trimmed V and J ends, which lost 4 bases and 0 bases, there was a span of 17 bases. The CDR3 consists of 17 residues. CDR3 protein: CASGSTPTATSTDTQYF. The DNA for the CDR3 is TGTGCTAGTGGTTCCACTCCGACAGCCACTAGCACAGATACGCAGTATTTT. The variable domain in full, completed from reference TRBV12-5 and TRBJ2-3, reads DARVTQTPRHKVTEMGQEVTMRCQPILGHNTVFWYRQTMMQGLELLAYFRNRAPLDDSGMPKDRFSAEMPDATLATLKIQPSEPRDSAVYFCASGSTPTATSTDTQYFGPGTRLTVL.

This sequence joins TRBV19 and TRBJ2-3; perhaps TRBD2 as D (6 bases). V was clipped by 4 bases and J by 4 bases, with 18 bases between them. Germline loops: CDR1 LNHDA, CDR2 SQIVND (reference sequence). This CDR3 has 16 residues. CDR3 coding DNA: TGTGCCAGTAGTAACGGGACTTGGGGGTTCCCAGATACGCAGTATTTT. Translating it yields CASSNGTWGFPDTQYF.

The V gene is TRBV12-5, the J gene TRBJ2-1; 10 bases agree with TRBD1. CDR1 is LGHNT and CDR2 is FRNRAP in the germline V gene. This CDR3 is built from 14 residues. The V segment lost 4 bases and the J segment 7 bases; nucleotides outside the gene matches: 4. Here the CDR3 reads CASGSTGGLNEQFF. The CDR3 DNA sequence: TGTGCTAGTGGTTCGACAGGGGGCCTAAATGAGCAGTTCTTC.

The rearrangement links TRBV19 to TRBJ1-1; unclear D gene. Trimming cost V 3 bases and J 0 bases, with 8 bases left between them. In germline, CDR1 is LNHDA, CDR2 SQIVND (reference sequence). This CDR3 comprises 14 residues. The CDR3 bases are TGTGCCAGTAGTATCTGGGAGATGAACACTGAAGCTTTCTTT. This gives the protein CASSIWEMNTEAFF.

V usage is TRBV18 and J usage is TRBJ2-7; TRBD1 is a possible D gene (5 bases). This CDR3 spans 15 amino acids. The V and J ends lost 3 bases and 7 bases respectively, with 19 bases between them. CDR1 is KGHSH, CDR2 LQKENI, per germline. DNA for the CDR3: TGTGCCAGCTCACCTATACAGGTTTCAGTTTCGGAGCAGTACTTC. Its translation: CASSPIQVSVSEQYF.

The chain couples TRBV13 to TRBJ1-1; D uncertain. This CDR3 is 15 amino acids long. Trimming left V 1 base short and J 3 bases short, with 12 bases between. The germline V gene has CDR1 PRHDT and CDR2 FYEKMQ (reference sequence). The CDR3 here is CASSLVSKHDTEAFF. Written as DNA, the CDR3 is TGTGCCAGCAGCTTAGTGTCCAAACACGACACTGAAGCTTTCTTT.

This clone was seen a few times. The chain couples TRBV2 to TRBJ1-2, with D possibly being TRBD1 (5 bases). The V gene's germline CDR1 is SNHLY and CDR2 FYNNEI. The CDR3 is 15 residues long. Deletions cut 6 bases from V and 8 bases from J, with 22 bases between. The CDR3 reads CASRPSREGNEGYTF. In DNA form, the CDR3 reads TGTGCCAGCAGACCTAGCAGGGAGGGTAACGAGGGCTACACCTTC.

CDR3 sequence reads: CAISESGTKDGYTF. For the CDR3, the DNA is TGTGCCATCAGTGAGTCTGGGACAAAAGATGGCTACACCTTC. The chain couples TRBV10-3 to TRBJ1-2, with D possibly matching TRBD1 (6 bases). The CDR3 totals 14 residues. From germline, CDR1 is ENHRY and CDR2 SYGVKD. V was shortened by 0 bases and J by 6 bases, with 11 bases between the two germline ends.

J is TRBJ1-1 and V is TRBV11-3; D ambiguous. The CDR3 has 13 amino acids. Germline CDR1 reads SGHNT; CDR2 reads YENEEA. Trimming cost V 3 bases and J 4 bases, with 9 bases left between them. CDR3 protein: CASSLLAGTEAFF. DNA for the CDR3: TGTGCCAGCAGCTTGTTGGCTGGCACTGAAGCTTTCTTT. The whole variable domain, filled in from reference TRBV11-3 and TRBJ1-1, reads EAGVVQSPRYKIIEKKQPVAFWCNPISGHNTLYWYLQNLGQGPELLIRYENEEAVDDSQLPKDRFSAERLKGVDSTLKIQPAELGDSAVYLCASSLLAGTEAFFGQGTRLTVV.

The chain uses TRBV10-2 and TRBJ2-7; no definite D call. V lost 6 bases to trimming and J lost 4 bases, with 16 bases between them. Germline loops: CDR1 WSHSY, CDR2 SAAADI. This CDR3 has 14 residues. The CDR3 nucleotides read TGCGCCAGCAGCCCTACCATTATCATTTACGAGCAGTACTTC. It yields the protein CASSPTIIIYEQYF.

The chain is built from TRBV6-2 or TRBV6-3 and TRBJ2-3; 11 bases map to TRBD2. The CDR3 spans 17 residues. CDR1 MNHEY and CDR2 SVGEGT come from the germline V gene. V was pared by 0 bases and J by 3 bases, with 5 bases of the junction left unmatched. The CDR3 nucleotides read TGTGCCAGCAGTTACTCGACTAGCGGGGAGGCGACAGATACGCAGTATTTT. It translates to CASSYSTSGEATDTQYF.

The chain links TRBV6-2 or TRBV6-3 to TRBJ1-5; no clear D gene. Germline V CDR1 and CDR2: MNHEY, SVGEGT. CDR3 size: 13 residues. The V end lost 2 bases, the J end lost 2 bases, and 4 bases lay between the germline ends. The CDR3 is CASSYAGNQPQHF. Here the CDR3 DNA reads TGTGCCAGCAGTTACGCGGGCAATCAGCCCCAGCATTTT.

The rearrangement joins TRBV29-1 to TRBJ1-1; D is possibly TRBD1 (5 bases). The germline V gene encodes CDR1 SQVTM and CDR2 ANQGSEA. The V gene lost 3 bases and the J gene lost 1 base, with 9 bases spanning the gap. This CDR3 spans 13 amino acids. The DNA for the CDR3 is TGCAGCGTTGATACCGACAGGAACACTGAAGCTTTCTTT. Its translation is CSVDTDRNTEAFF.

J is TRBJ1-6 and V is TRBV7-3, with TRBD1 matching 7 bases. V was pared by 5 bases and J by 8 bases, with 9 bases of the junction left unmatched. From germline, CDR1 is SGHTA and CDR2 FQGTGA. CDR3 length: 15 amino acids. CDR3 nucleotides: TGTGCCAGCAGCGTGTCGGGACAGTCCGATTCACCCCTCCACTTT. Translating gives CASSVSGQSDSPLHF.

The CDR3 protein is CASSYSSSGTYQETQYF. The CDR3 DNA sequence: TGTGCCAGCAGTTACTCGAGTAGCGGGACGTACCAAGAGACCCAGTACTTC. The chain joins TRBV6-2 or TRBV6-3 to TRBJ2-5; 8 bases are shared with TRBD2. The CDR3 extends over 17 amino acids. Trimming at V came to 0 bases and at J to 0 bases, leaving 6 bases not matched to a gene. Looked up from germline, CDR1 is MNHEY and CDR2 is SVGEGT.

The chain is built from TRBV6-1 and TRBJ2-5, with TRBD1 as a possible D gene (5 bases). Per the germline V gene, CDR1 is MNHNS and CDR2 is SASEGT. Trimming removed 1 base at V and 5 bases at J, with 14 bases between. CDR3 size: 15 residues. The CDR3 reads CASSEVATGFETQYF. CDR3 DNA sequence: TGTGCCAGCAGTGAAGTAGCAACAGGATTCGAGACCCAGTACTTC.

The CDR3 nucleotides read TGTGCCAGTAGTATAGTTCTAGCCAAAAACATTCAGTACTTC. This translates into CASSIVLAKNIQYF. The V and J genes are TRBV19 and TRBJ2-4; D gene ambiguous. Trimming removed 1 base at V and 0 bases at J, with 4 bases between. CDR3 length equals 14 residues. Germline CDR1 and CDR2: LNHDA and SQIVND (reference sequence).

As regards this clone: This sample also contains other DNA sequences that code for the same CDR3. V and J are TRBV28 and TRBJ1-2; 8 bases are shared with TRBD1. The CDR3 loop spans 13 amino acids. Germline CDR1 MDHEN, CDR2 SYDVKM. The J segment lost 4 bases and the V segment lost 6 bases, leaving 4 bases of the junction unmatched. Here the CDR3 DNA reads TGTGCCAGCAGCCTTACAGGGGGCTATGGCTACACCTTC. It is translated as CASSLTGGYGYTF.

The chain uses TRBV24-1 and TRBJ1-2; 8 bases fit TRBD1. The CDR3 is 17 residues long. Germline-derived CDR1 and CDR2 are KGHDR and SFDVKD. V was clipped by 3 bases and J by 5 bases; unmatched bases: 13. This CDR3 reads CATSDQGGSGGDYGYTF. The CDR3 nucleotides read TGTGCCACCAGTGATCAGGGGGGCTCAGGGGGCGATTATGGCTACACCTTC.

The rearrangement links TRBV13 to TRBJ1-1, with D maybe TRBD1 (5 bases). The CDR3 totals 14 residues. Germline values: CDR1 PRHDT, CDR2 FYEKMQ (reference sequence). The V gene lost 0 bases and the J gene lost 3 bases, with 8 bases spanning the gap. The CDR3 DNA is TGTGCCAGCAGCTTAGGACAGGCGTACACTGAAGCTTTCTTT. Translated, it gives CASSLGQAYTEAFF.

This sequence joins TRBV6-5 and TRBJ2-7; possibly TRBD1 for D (5 bases). This CDR3 spans 15 amino acids. V lost 0 bases, J lost 0 bases, and 9 bases lay in between. CDR1 is MNHEY and CDR2 is SVGAGI in the germline V gene. In nucleotides, the CDR3 is TGTGCCAGCAGTTACTCGACAGCGACCTCCTACGAGCAGTACTTC. Its translation: CASSYSTATSYEQYF.

V gene TRBV30 combines with J gene TRBJ2-1; tentative D call: TRBD2 (6 bases). This CDR3 is built from 13 residues. Germline V CDR1 and CDR2: GTSNPN, SVGIG (reference sequence). V lost 2 bases, J lost 6 bases, and 11 bases lay in between. The DNA of the CDR3 is TGTGCCTGGAGTAGTTTGGGGGGCAATGAGCAGTTCTTC. The encoded protein is CAWSSLGGNEQFF.

The chain combines TRBV7-2 with TRBJ2-3; 11 nucleotides align to TRBD2. Losses at the gene ends were 5 bases for V and 2 bases for J; bases not matched to a gene: 12. The CDR3 extends over 18 amino acids. Germline CDR1 is SGHTA and CDR2 is FQGNSA. The CDR3 spells CASSKDASGGRPTDTQYF. The CDR3 DNA reads TGTGCCAGCAGCAAAGACGCTAGCGGGGGGCGACCCACAGATACGCAGTATTTT.

The V call is TRBV7-9, the J call TRBJ1-1, with 9 positions matching TRBD1. V was clipped by 5 bases and J by 5 bases; unmatched bases: 15. The length of the CDR3 is 17 residues. Germline V lookup: CDR1 SEHNR, CDR2 FQNEAQ (reference sequence). The DNA of the CDR3 is TGTGCCAGCAGCACCCCCGGGACAGGGACGCAGGCGACTGAAGCTTTCTTT. This translates into CASSTPGTGTQATEAFF.

The chain carries TRBV11-1 and TRBJ2-5; 7 bases match TRBD1. The CDR3 length is 14 residues. Germline values: CDR1 SGHAT, CDR2 FQDESV (reference sequence). V shed 0 bases, J shed 3 bases, and the junction held 1 base outside the gene matches. CDR3 DNA sequence: TGTGCCAGCAGCTTAGCGGGGACAGAAGAGACCCAGTACTTC. Encoded protein: CASSLAGTEETQYF.

The rearrangement links TRBV11-3 to TRBJ2-7; 7 bases map to TRBD2. The CDR3 is 16 amino acids. Germline CDR1 reads SGHNT; CDR2 reads YENEEA. V gave up 5 bases and J gave up 1 base; unmatched junction bases: 11. The CDR3 nucleotides are TGTGCCAGCAGCCAAAGCCGCGGGAGACAGTCCTACGAGCAGTACTTC. The encoded protein is CASSQSRGRQSYEQYF.

V and J are TRBV19 and TRBJ2-7; possibly TRBD2 for D (5 bases). Germline values: CDR1 LNHDA, CDR2 SQIVND (reference sequence). CDR3 length equals 15 residues. V was cut by 2 bases and J by 0 bases, with 11 bases left in between. Here the CDR3 DNA reads TGTGCCAGTAGTATAATGACGGGGTACTCCTACGAGCAGTACTTC. Encoded protein: CASSIMTGYSYEQYF.

V is TRBV30 and J is TRBJ2-1; D is uncertain. Trimming removed 8 bases at V and 8 bases at J, with 16 bases between. This CDR3 spans 12 amino acids. The germline CDR1 and CDR2 sequences are GTSNPN and SVGIG (reference sequence). The CDR3 nucleotides are TGTGCCCTCTCGCTAAGATTTGATGAGCAGTTCTTC. This sequence encodes CALSLRFDEQFF.

The chain recombines TRBV6-6 with TRBJ2-7, with D possibly matching TRBD2 (5 bases). Trimming pared 6 bases from V and 0 bases from J, leaving 15 bases between. Germline CDR1 and CDR2: MNHNY and SVGAGI (reference sequence). The CDR3 length is 15 residues. CDR3 sequence reads: CASSRQLEASYEQYF. The CDR3 nucleotides are TGTGCCAGCAGCCGACAACTGGAGGCCTCCTACGAGCAGTACTTC.

This chain links TRBV3-1 (or the pseudogene TRBV3-2) with TRBJ2-5; TRBD2 is a possible D gene (5 bases). The CDR3 extends over 16 amino acids. Germline V lookup: CDR1 LGHDT, CDR2 YNNKEL (reference sequence). Trimming pared 1 base from V and 4 bases from J, leaving 16 bases between. The DNA of the CDR3 is TGTGCCAGCAGCCAAGGCAGCCCAACACGGGGAGAGACCCAGTACTTC. Amino acids: CASSQGSPTRGETQYF.

J is TRBJ2-7 and V is TRBV29-1; tentative D call: TRBD1 (5 bases). There are 12 residues in the CDR3. Germline loops: CDR1 SQVTM, CDR2 ANQGSEA. V gave up 4 bases and J gave up 0 bases, with 7 bases separating them. The CDR3 is CSVAGNSYEQYF. The CDR3 nucleotides read TGCAGCGTTGCAGGGAACTCCTACGAGCAGTACTTC.